This TCR beta chain was retrieved from a study of glioma-infiltrating T cells. This clonotype was recorded a few times. Amplification of TCR alpha and beta CDR3 regions from RNA used iRepertoire nested multiplex PCR. TCRdb ran MiXCR on the multiplex PCR reads and lists one entry per CDR3 protein. The profile shows about 140,000 distinct CDR3 sequences, about 39% of them singletons. In germline, CDR1 is DFQATT, CDR2 SNEGSKA (reference sequence). The CDR3 consists of 14 residues. V lost 3 bases to trimming and J lost 0 bases, with 10 bases between them. This TCR derives from a human donor with low-grade glioma or glioblastoma, undergoing nonglioma brain surgery, or in good health (not recorded which). The chain employs TRBV20-1 and TRBJ2-3; D not certain. The sequenced sample consisted of glioma tissue, nonneoplastic brain tissue, or PBMCs (not recorded which). The CDR3 sequence is CSARVKSSTDTQYF. CDR3 nucleotide sequence: TGCAGTGCTAGGGTAAAGTCTAGCACAGATACGCAGTATTTT.